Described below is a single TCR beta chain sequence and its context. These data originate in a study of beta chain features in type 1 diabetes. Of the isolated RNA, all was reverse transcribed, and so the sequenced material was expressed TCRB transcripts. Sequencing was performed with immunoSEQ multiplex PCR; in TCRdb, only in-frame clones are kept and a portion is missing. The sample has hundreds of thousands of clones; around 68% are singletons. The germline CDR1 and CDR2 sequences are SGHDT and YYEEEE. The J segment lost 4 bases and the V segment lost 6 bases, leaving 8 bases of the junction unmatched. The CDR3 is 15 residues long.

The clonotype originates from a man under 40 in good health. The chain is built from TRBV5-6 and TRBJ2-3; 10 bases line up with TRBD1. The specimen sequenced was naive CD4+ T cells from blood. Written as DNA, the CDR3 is TGTGCCAGCATCCGGGACAGGGGTTTTCCAGATACGCAGTATTTT. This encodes CASIRDRGFPDTQYF.